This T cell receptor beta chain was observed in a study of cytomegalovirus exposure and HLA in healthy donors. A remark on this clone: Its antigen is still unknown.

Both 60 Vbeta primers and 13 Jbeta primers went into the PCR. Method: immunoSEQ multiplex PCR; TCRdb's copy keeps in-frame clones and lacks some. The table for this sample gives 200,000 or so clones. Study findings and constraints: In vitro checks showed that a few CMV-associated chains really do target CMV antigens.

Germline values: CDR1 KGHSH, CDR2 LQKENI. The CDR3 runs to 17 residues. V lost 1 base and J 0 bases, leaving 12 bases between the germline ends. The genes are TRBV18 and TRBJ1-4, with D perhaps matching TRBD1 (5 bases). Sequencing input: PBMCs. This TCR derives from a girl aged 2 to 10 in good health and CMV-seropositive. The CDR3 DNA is TGTGCCAGCTCACCACGCGATGGGGGGTCAACTAATGAAAAACTGTTTTTT. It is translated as CASSPRDGGSTNEKLFF.